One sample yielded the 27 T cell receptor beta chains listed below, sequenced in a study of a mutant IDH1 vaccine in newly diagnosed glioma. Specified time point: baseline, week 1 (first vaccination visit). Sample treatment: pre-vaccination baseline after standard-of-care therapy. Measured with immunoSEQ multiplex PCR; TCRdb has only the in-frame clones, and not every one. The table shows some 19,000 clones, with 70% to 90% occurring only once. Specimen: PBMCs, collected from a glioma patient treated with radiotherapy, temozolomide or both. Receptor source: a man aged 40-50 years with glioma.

The CDR3 is CASSPRELWGGGELFF. The CDR3 DNA follows: TGTGCCAGCAGCCCGCGCGAGCTCTGGGGCGGCGGGGAGCTGTTTTTT. The chain carries TRBV9 and TRBJ2-2, with D possibly TRBD1 on 5 matching bases. Trimming pared 4 bases from V and 7 bases from J, leaving 20 bases between. This CDR3 has 16 amino acids. Germline loops: CDR1 SGDLS, CDR2 YYNGEE.

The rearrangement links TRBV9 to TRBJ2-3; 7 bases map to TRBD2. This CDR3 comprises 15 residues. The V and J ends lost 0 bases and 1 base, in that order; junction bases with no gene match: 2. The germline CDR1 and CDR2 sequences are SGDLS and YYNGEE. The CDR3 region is CASSVDSGGTDTQYF. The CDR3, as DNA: TGTGCCAGCAGCGTAGACAGCGGGGGCACAGATACGCAGTATTTT.

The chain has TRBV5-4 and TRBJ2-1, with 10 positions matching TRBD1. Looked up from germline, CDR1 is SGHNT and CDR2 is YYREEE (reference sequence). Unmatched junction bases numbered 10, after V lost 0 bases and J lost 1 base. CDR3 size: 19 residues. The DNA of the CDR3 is TGTGCCAGCAGCTTGGAGACAGGGGGCGATTTTTTTTCCTACAATGAGCAGTTCTTC. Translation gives CASSLETGGDFFSYNEQFF. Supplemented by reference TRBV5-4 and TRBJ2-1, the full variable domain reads ETGVTQSPTHLIKTRGQQVTLRCSSQSGHNTVSWYQQALGQGPQFIFQYYREEENGRGNFPPRFSGLQFPNYSSELNVNALELDDSALYLCASSLETGGDFFSYNEQFFGPGTRLTVL.

The CDR3: CASNTGGTNEKLFF. DNA of the CDR3: TGTGCCAGCAATACAGGGGGCACTAATGAAAAACTGTTTTTT. The chain recombines TRBV2 with TRBJ1-4, with 9 nucleotides matching TRBD1. From germline, CDR1 is SNHLY and CDR2 FYNNEI. V lost 7 bases and J lost 2; bases outside the gene matches: 2. The CDR3 covers 14 residues.

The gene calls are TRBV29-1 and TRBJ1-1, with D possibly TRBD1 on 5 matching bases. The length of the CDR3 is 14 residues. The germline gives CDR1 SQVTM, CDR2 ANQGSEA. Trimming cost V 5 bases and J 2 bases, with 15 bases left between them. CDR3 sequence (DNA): TGCAGCGTTTCTATCCGGGACCTTAACACTGAAGCTTTCTTT. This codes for CSVSIRDLNTEAFF.

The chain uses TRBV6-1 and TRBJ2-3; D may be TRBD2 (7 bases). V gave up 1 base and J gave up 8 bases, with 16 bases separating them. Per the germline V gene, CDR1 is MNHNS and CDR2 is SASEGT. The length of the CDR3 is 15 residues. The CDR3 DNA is TGTGCCAGCAGTGAAGGGGGGGCGGGGGTTACTACGCAGTATTTT. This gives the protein CASSEGGAGVTTQYF.

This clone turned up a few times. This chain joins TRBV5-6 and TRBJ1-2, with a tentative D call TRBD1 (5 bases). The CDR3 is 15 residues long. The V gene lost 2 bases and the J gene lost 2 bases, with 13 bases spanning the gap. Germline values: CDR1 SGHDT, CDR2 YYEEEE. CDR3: CASSFAGIPNYGYTF. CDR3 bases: TGTGCCAGCAGCTTCGCAGGGATCCCGAACTATGGCTACACCTTC.

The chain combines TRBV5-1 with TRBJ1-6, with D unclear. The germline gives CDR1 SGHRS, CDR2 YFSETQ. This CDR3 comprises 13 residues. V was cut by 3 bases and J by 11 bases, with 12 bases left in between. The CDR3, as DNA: TGCGCCAGCAGCTCGGAAGGGTCGCCACCCCTCCACTTT. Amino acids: CASSSEGSPPLHF.

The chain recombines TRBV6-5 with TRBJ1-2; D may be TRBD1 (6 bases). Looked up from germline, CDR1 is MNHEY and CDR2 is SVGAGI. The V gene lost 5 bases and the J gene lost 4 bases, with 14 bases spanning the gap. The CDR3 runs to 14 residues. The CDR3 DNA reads TGTGCCAGCAGTCCCCGGGACAAGACCTATGGCTACACCTTC. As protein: CASSPRDKTYGYTF.

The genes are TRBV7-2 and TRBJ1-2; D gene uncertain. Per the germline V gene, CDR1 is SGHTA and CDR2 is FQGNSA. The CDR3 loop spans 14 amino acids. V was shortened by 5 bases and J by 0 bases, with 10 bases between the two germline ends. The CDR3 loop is CASSQGRTNYGYTF. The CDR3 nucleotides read TGTGCCAGCAGCCAAGGGAGGACTAACTATGGCTACACCTTC.

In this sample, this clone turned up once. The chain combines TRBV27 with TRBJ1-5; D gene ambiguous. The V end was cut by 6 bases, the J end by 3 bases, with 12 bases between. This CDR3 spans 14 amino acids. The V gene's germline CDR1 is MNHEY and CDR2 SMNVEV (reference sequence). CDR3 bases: TGTGCCAGCAGCCCCGGGTTTTACAATCAGCCCCAGCATTTT. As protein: CASSPGFYNQPQHF.

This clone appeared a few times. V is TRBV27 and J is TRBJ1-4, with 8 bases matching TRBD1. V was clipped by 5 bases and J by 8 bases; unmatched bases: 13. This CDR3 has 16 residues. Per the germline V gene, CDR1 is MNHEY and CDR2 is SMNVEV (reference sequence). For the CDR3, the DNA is TGTGCCAGCAGTCCCCTCCCGACAGGGGTGGAGGAAAAACTGTTTTTT. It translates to CASSPLPTGVEEKLFF.

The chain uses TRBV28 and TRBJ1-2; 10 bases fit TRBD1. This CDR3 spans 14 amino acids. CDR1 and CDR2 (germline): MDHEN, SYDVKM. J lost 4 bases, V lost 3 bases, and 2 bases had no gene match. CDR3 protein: CASSFWDRGYGYTF. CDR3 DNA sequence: TGTGCCAGCAGTTTTTGGGACAGGGGCTATGGCTACACCTTC.

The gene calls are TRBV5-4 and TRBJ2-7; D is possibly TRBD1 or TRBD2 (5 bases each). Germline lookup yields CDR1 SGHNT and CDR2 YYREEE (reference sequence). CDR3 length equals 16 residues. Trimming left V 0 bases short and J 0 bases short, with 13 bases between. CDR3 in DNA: TGTGCCAGCAGCTTGGCGGGACCTGCAAGCTCCTACGAGCAGTACTTC. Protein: CASSLAGPASSYEQYF.

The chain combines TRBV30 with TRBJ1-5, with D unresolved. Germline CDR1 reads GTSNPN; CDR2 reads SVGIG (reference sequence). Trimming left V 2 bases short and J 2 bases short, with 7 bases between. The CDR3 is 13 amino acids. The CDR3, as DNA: TGTGCCTGGAGTCCCGAGGGCAATCAGCCCCAGCATTTT. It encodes CAWSPEGNQPQHF.

CDR3 DNA sequence: TGTGCCAGCAGCCCCCTTGAGAGCTCTGGAAACACCATATATTTT. Its protein is CASSPLESSGNTIYF. V is TRBV4-2 and J is TRBJ1-3, with D unresolved. Germline V gene sequence: CDR1 LGHNA, CDR2 YNFKEQ. Deletions cut 4 bases from V and 0 bases from J, with 10 bases between. The length of the CDR3 is 15 residues.

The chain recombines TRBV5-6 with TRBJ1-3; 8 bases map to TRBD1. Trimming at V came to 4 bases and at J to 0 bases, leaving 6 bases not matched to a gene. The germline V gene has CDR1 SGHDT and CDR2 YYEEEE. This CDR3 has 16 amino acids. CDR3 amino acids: CASSLYTGGSGNTIYF. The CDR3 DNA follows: TGTGCCAGCAGCCTATATACAGGGGGCTCTGGAAACACCATATATTTT.

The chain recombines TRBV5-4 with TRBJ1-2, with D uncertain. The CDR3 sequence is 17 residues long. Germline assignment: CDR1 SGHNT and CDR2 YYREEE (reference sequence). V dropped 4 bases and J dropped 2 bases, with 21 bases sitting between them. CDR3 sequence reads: CASSPNPRGFANYGYTF. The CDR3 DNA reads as TGTGCCAGCAGCCCCAACCCGAGAGGGTTTGCCAACTATGGCTACACCTTC.

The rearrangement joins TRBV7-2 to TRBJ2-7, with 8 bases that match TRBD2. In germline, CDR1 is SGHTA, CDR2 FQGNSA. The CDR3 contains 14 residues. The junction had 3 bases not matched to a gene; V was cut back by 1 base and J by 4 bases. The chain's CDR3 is CASSLGAGGYEQYV. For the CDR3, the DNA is TGTGCCAGCAGCTTAGGGGCGGGGGGATACGAGCAGTACGTC.

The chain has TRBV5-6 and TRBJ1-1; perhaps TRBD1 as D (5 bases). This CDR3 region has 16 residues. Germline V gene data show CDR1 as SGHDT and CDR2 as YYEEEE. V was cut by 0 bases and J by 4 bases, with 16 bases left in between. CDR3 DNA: TGTGCCAGCAGCTTGGGGTCTGGTATGGGGGGCACTGAAGCTTTCTTT. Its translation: CASSLGSGMGGTEAFF.

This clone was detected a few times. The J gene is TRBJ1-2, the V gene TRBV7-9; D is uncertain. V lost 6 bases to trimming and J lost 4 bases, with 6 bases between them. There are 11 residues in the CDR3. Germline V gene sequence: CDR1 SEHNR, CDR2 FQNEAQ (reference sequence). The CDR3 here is CASSFGYGYTF. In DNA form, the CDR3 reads TGTGCCAGCAGTTTTGGCTATGGCTACACCTTC.

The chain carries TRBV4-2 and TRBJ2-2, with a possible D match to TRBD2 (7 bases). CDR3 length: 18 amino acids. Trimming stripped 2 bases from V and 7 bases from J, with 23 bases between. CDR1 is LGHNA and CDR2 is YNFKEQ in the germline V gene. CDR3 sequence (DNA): TGTGCCAGCAGCCAAACCCAAGGGGGAGGGCCCGACCACGGGGAGCTGTTTTTT. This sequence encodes CASSQTQGGGPDHGELFF.

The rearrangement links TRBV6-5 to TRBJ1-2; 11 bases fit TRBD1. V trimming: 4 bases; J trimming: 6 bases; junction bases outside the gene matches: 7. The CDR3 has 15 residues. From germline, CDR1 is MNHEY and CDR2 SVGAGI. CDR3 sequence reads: CASSSRPDRGHGYTF. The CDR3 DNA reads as TGTGCCAGCAGTTCCCGACCGGACAGGGGGCATGGCTACACCTTC.

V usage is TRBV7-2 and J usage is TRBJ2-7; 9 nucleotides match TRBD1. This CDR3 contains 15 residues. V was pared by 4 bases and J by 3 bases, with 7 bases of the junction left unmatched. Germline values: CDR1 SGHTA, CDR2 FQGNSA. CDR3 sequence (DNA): TGTGCCAGCAGCTCGTCGGACAGGGGAGTCTACGAGCAGTACTTC. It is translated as CASSSSDRGVYEQYF.

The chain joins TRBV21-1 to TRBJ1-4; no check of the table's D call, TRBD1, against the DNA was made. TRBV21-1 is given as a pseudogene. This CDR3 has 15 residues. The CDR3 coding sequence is TGTGCCAGCAACCTGGGGGCAGGGCGTAGGGAAAAACTGTTTTTT. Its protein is CASNLGAGRREKLFF.

The chain's CDR3 is CASSSPGTGTGAFF. The CDR3 DNA follows: TGCGCCAGCAGCTCCCCAGGGACAGGGACCGGGGCTTTCTTT. This rearrangement joins TRBV5-1 to TRBJ1-1; TRBD1 matches at 9 bases. The germline V gene encodes CDR1 SGHRS and CDR2 YFSETQ. CDR3 length: 14 amino acids. Trimming removed 3 bases from V and 11 bases from J; junction bases left unmatched: 11.

The CDR3 is CASSLKALSGANVLTF. For the CDR3, the DNA is TGTGCCAGCAGTCTCAAGGCCCTCTCTGGGGCCAACGTCCTGACTTTC. The chain carries TRBV7-2 and TRBJ2-6; D is undetermined. The CDR3 runs 16 residues. Per the germline V gene, CDR1 is SGHTA and CDR2 is FQGNSA. V was cut by 6 bases and J by 0 bases, with 12 bases left in between.